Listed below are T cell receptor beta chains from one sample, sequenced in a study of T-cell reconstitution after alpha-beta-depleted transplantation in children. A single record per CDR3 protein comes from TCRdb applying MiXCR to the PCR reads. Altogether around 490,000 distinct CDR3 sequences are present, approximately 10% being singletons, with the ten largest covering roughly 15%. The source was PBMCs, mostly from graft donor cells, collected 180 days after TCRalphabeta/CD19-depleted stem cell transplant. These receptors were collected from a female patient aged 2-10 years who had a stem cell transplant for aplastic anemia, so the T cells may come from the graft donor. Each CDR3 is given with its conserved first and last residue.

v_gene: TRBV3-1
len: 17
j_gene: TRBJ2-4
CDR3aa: CASSQGGGVGAKNIQYF

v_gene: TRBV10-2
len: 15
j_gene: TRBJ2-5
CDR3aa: CASSDHGIGAETQYF

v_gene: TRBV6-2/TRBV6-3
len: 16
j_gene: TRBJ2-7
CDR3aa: CASTPIGTGRTYEQYF

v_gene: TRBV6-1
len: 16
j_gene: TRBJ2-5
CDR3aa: CASSPRIAGQGETQYF

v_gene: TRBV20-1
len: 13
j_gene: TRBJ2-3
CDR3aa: CSAGGASADTQYF

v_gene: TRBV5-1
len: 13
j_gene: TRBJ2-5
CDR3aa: CASSFNREETQYF

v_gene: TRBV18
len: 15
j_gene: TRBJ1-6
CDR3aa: CASSPGVAVGNPLHF

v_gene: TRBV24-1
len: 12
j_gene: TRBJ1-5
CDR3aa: CATSGVNQPQHF

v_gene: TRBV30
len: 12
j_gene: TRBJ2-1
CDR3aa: CAWSGTWNEQFF

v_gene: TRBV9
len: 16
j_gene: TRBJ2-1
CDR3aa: CASSVGYRTSYNEQFF

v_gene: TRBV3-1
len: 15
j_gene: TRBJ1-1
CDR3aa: CASSHGRGTNTEAFF

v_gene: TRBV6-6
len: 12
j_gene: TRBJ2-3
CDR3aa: CASSRITDTQYF

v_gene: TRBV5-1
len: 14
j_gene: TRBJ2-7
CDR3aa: CASSQRDYSYEQYF

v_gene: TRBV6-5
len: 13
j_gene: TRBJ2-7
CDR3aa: CASSLDVSYEQYF

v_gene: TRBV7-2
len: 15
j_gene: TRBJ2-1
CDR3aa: CASSSQLAGNNEQFF

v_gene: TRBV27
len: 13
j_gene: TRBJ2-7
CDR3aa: CASSYPGSYEQYF

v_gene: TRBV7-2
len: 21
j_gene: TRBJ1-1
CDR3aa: CASSLFVSGWRQAGGGTEAFF

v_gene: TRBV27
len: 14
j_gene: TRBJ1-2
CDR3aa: CASSRSSRAVGYTF

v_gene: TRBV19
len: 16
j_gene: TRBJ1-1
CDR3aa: CASRPEGMRLNTEAFF

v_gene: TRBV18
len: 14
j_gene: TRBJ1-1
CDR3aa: CASSPGHLNTEAFF

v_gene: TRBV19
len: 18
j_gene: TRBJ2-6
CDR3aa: CASSMWGTGLSGANVLTF

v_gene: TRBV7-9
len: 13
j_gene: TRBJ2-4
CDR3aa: CASRAGTKNIQYF

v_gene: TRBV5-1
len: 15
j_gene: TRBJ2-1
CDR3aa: CASSLLVGEYNEQFF

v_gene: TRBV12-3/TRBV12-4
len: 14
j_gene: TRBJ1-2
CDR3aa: CASSLLTRDTPRTF

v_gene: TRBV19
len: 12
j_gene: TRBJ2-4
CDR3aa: CASSFPQNIQYF

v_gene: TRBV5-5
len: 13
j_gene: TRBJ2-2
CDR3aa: CASSLAHPGELFF

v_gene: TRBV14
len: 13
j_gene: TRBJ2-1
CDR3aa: CASSQAPYNEQFF

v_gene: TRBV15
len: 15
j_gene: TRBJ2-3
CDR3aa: CATSREGGYTDTQYF

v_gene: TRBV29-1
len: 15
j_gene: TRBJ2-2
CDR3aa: CSVGSDILNTGELFF

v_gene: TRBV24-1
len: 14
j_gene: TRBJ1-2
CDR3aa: CATSKRGKDYGYTF

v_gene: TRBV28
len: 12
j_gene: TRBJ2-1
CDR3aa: CATGQFYNEQFF

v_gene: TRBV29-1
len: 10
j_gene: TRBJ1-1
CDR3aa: CSVGRQDAFF

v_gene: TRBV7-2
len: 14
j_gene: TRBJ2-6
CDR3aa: CASSLKAGANVLTF

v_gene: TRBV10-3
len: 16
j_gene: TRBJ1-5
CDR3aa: CAISESGTGYNQPQHF

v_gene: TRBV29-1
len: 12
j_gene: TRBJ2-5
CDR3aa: CSYQGLKETQYF

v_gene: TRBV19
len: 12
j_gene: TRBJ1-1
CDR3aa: CASSVYNTEAFF

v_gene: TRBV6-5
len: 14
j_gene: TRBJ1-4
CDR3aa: CASSYRPTNEKLFF

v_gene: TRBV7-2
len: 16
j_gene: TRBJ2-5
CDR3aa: CASSPRGWFRKETQYF

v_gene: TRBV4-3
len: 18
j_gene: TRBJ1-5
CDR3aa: CASSQTPVDSYSNQPQHF

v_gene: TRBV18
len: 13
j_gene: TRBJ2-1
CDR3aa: CASSPRTKGEQFF

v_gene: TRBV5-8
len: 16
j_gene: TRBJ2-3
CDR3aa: CASSSSGRWETDTQYF

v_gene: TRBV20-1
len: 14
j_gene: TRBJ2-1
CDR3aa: CSARGRTSYNEQFF

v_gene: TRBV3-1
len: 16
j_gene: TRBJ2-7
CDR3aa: CASSRGGGTSGYEQYF

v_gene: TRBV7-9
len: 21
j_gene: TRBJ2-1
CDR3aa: CASSSRLPGLAGRRSYNEQFF

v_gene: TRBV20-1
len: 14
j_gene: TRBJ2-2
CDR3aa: CSARRQQGAGELFF